These T cell receptor beta chains were read from a single sample in a study of identical twins. A single record per CDR3 protein comes from TCRdb applying MiXCR to the 5' RACE reads. Among 1.5 million or so distinct CDR3 sequences listed, 32% were seen once. Sequencing was carried out using cord blood. Source of these receptors: a newborn girl in good health. Each CDR3 is given with its conserved first and last residue. Clone sizes are given selectively: once, few, many, or a class where the clone is expanded.

len	abundance	v_gene	j_gene	CDR3aa
14	.	TRBV20-1	TRBJ1-1	CSARARNVRTEAFF
16	few	TRBV25-1	TRBJ2-3	CASSDRTGASTDTQYF
15	few	TRBV7-8	TRBJ2-1	CASSLDPGGYNEQFF
13	many	TRBV10-3	TRBJ1-4	CAISTGLREKLFF
15	.	TRBV6-5	.	CASTLRQGHTYEQYF
16	few	TRBV6-2/TRBV6-3	TRBJ2-1	CASSRTGKSLYNEQFF
15	few	TRBV20-1	TRBJ2-7	CSARPISGTAYEQYF
11	.	TRBV20-1	TRBJ2-7	CSALRDYEQYF
21	.	TRBV20-1	TRBJ2-7	CSARGPGLAGGPFPYDYEQYF
15	few	TRBV5-1	TRBJ2-1	CASSLDRAIYNEQFF
14	few	TRBV19	.	CASSGPGHSREQYF
15	.	TRBV2	TRBJ1-5	CASSEARGLNQPQHF
15	few	TRBV7-2	TRBJ2-4	CASSLNRVAKNIQYF
16	.	TRBV6-2/TRBV6-3	TRBJ2-3	CASSYSLAGGLGTQYF
16	.	TRBV4-2	TRBJ1-5	CASSQVGAEGNQPQHF
15	few	TRBV6-5	TRBJ2-3	CASSSPRGRTDTQYF
12	few	TRBV20-1	TRBJ2-7	CSAHGLIYEQYF
15	.	TRBV7-8	TRBJ1-1	CASSAQTGANTEAFF
16	.	TRBV5-1	TRBJ2-2	CASRGRLMNGGGELFF
13	.	TRBV2	TRBJ2-3	CASLRELTDTQYF
14	few	TRBV5-1	TRBJ2-2	CASSLQLGPGELFF
13	.	TRBV24-1	.	CATSDLVGLEQYF